Following are 6 T cell receptor beta chains from one sample sequenced in a study of CD8 T cells in ankylosing spondylitis. Findings and caveats of the study: For ankylosing spondylitis blood, a TCR beta motif of 7 or 8 highly homologous variants appeared characteristic.

Their cognate antigens are unknown. MiXCR, run by TCRdb on the 5' RACE reads, gives a single entry per CDR3 protein. This sample has about 390,000 distinct CDR3 sequences; about a fifth occur once, and the top ten carry less than 20%. Sequenced input: blood, either unsorted or a sorted T cell fraction (not recorded which). These receptors were obtained from a male donor with ankylosing spondylitis.

This chain joins TRBV18 and TRBJ2-1; 9 positions match TRBD1. After removal of 1 base from V and 3 bases from J, the junction contained 1 base not matched to a gene. CDR3 length: 15 amino acids. Per the germline V gene, CDR1 is KGHSH and CDR2 is LQKENI. This CDR3 reads CASSPQGQGYNEQFF. The CDR3 nucleotides are TGTGCCAGCTCACCACAGGGACAGGGCTACAATGAGCAGTTCTTC.

J is TRBJ1-1 and V is TRBV7-3; TRBD1 matches at 10 bases. The CDR3 is made up of 15 amino acids. From germline, CDR1 is SGHTA and CDR2 FQGTGA. Trimming cost V 0 bases and J 4 bases; bases outside gene matches: 2. The CDR3 DNA follows: TGTGCCAGCAGCTTAACCGGACAGGGGGGCACTGAAGCTTTCTTT. Its protein product is CASSLTGQGGTEAFF.

This clonotype was observed a handful of times. This chain links TRBV7-9 with TRBJ2-5; D ambiguous. The germline V gene has CDR1 SEHNR and CDR2 FQNEAQ (reference sequence). The V end was cut by 1 base, the J end by 2 bases, with 5 bases between. The CDR3 is made up of 13 amino acids. The CDR3 nucleotides are TGTGCCAGCAGCTTAGTTAATCAAGAGACCCAGTACTTC. Translating gives CASSLVNQETQYF.

The V gene is TRBV18, the J gene TRBJ2-2; possibly TRBD2 for D (6 bases). This CDR3 has 14 amino acids. Trimming removed 3 bases at V and 7 bases at J, with 12 bases between. Germline loops: CDR1 KGHSH, CDR2 LQKENI. The CDR3 DNA is TGTGCCAGCTCACCCCGGGACTTTTTCGGGGAGCTGTTTTTT. Its translation: CASSPRDFFGELFF.

V and J are TRBV10-3 and TRBJ2-1, with 9 positions matching TRBD1. Germline trimming cut 7 bases from V and 7 bases from J; bases unmatched to any gene: 2. The CDR3 length is 12 residues. The germline V gene has CDR1 ENHRY and CDR2 SYGVKD. In DNA form, the CDR3 reads TGTGCCATCAAAGGACAGGGGAATGAGCAGTTCTTC. Translating it yields CAIKGQGNEQFF.

This clonotype was seen once. The J gene is TRBJ1-6, the V gene TRBV7-3; D gene unclear. This CDR3 spans 14 amino acids. The V end lost 0 bases, the J end lost 7 bases, and 7 bases lay between the germline ends. CDR1 and CDR2 (germline): SGHTA, FQGTGA. CDR3 loop: CASSLTGRNSPLHF. The CDR3 region has the DNA TGTGCCAGCAGCTTAACAGGGAGGAATTCACCCCTCCACTTT. The variable domain in full, completed from reference TRBV7-3 and TRBJ1-6, reads GAGVSQTPSNKVTEKGKYVELRCDPISGHTALYWYRQSLGQGPEFLIYFQGTGAADDSGLPNDRFFAVRPEGSVSTLKIQRTERGDSAVYLCASSLTGRNSPLHFGNGTRLTVT.